This passage covers 27 T cell receptor beta chains from one sample sequenced in a study of shared clonotypes between healthy human individuals. Profiling relied on immunoSEQ multiplex PCR, and the TCRdb table lists in-frame clones only, not all of them. The sample consists of 2 million to 2.5 million clones, approximately 95% of them appearing once. The sample taken for sequencing was naive CD4+ T cells from PBMCs. Specified subset: CD45RA+ positively selected. The receptor source for this set is a young man in good health. Some clones in this sample may be carry-over from other donors' samples.

V and J are TRBV5-1 and TRBJ2-7; 9 positions match TRBD2. V was clipped by 3 bases and J by 1 base; unmatched bases: 5. The V gene's germline CDR1 is SGHRS and CDR2 YFSETQ. This CDR3 spans 15 amino acids. The CDR3 protein is CASSSDGLASYEQYF. Here the CDR3 DNA reads TGCGCCAGCAGCTCGGATGGACTAGCGTCCTACGAGCAGTACTTC.

A single count supports this clone. A much bigger clone sits one base away, suggesting this may be a read error. The same CDR3 is also encoded by other DNA sequences in this sample. The gene calls are TRBV5-1 and TRBJ2-5; D not resolved. Germline CDR1 SGHRS, CDR2 YFSETQ. The length of the CDR3 is 11 residues. The V and J ends lost 2 bases and 4 bases respectively, with 3 bases between them. For the CDR3, the DNA is TGCGCCAGCAGCTTTCTAGAGACCCAGTACTTC. Its translation is CASSFLETQYF.

The genes are TRBV11-2 and TRBJ1-1, with D possibly TRBD1 on 6 matching bases. Germline V gives CDR1 SGHAT, CDR2 FQNNGV. The CDR3 runs to 13 residues. The V end lost 5 bases, the J end lost 8 bases, and 15 bases lay between the germline ends. The CDR3 bases are TGTGCCAGCAGCCCGATGATGGGGGGCGAAGCTTTCTTT. Translation: CASSPMMGGEAFF. The variable domain in full, completed from reference TRBV11-2 and TRBJ1-1, reads EAGVAQSPRYKIIEKRQSVAFWCNPISGHATLYWYQQILGQGPKLLIQFQNNGVVDDSQLPKDRFSAERLKGVDSTLKIQPAKLEDSAVYLCASSPMMGGEAFFGQGTRLTVV.

The J gene is TRBJ1-2, the V gene TRBV10-3; D gene unclear. Trimming took off 2 bases at V and 4 bases at J, with 17 bases between the two ends. Germline assignment: CDR1 ENHRY and CDR2 SYGVKD. CDR3 length equals 16 residues. CDR3 protein: CAISEGRTTTPYGYTF. The DNA for the CDR3 is TGTGCCATCAGTGAGGGCCGGACGACGACACCCTATGGCTACACCTTC.

The chain links TRBV27 to TRBJ1-5, with D tentatively TRBD1 (6 bases). V lost 3 bases and J lost 5, with 14 bases in between. From germline, CDR1 is MNHEY and CDR2 SMNVEV (reference sequence). There are 15 residues in the CDR3. DNA of the CDR3: TGTGCCAGCAGTTTTGGCAGGGGAGGCGATCAGCCCCAGCATTTT. Translating gives CASSFGRGGDQPQHF.

V gene TRBV27 combines with J gene TRBJ2-1; D gene ambiguous. CDR3 length equals 15 residues. V dropped 3 bases and J dropped 4 bases, with 13 bases sitting between them. Germline V gene sequence: CDR1 MNHEY, CDR2 SMNVEV (reference sequence). The CDR3 here is CASSFRRNIYNEQFF. Written as DNA, the CDR3 is TGTGCCAGCAGTTTTCGAAGGAACATTTACAATGAGCAGTTCTTC.

The chain links TRBV2 to TRBJ1-5; 7 positions match TRBD1. Germline CDR1 and CDR2: SNHLY and FYNNEI. V shed 1 base, J shed 0 bases, and the junction held 3 bases outside the gene matches. The CDR3 extends over 16 amino acids. CDR3 in DNA: TGTGCCAGCAGTGAAGACAGGGGTTATAGCAATCAGCCCCAGCATTTT. Translated, it gives CASSEDRGYSNQPQHF.

V is TRBV27 and J is TRBJ1-2, with 8 bases matching TRBD1. The CDR3 runs 16 residues. The V and J ends lost 6 bases and 0 bases, in that order; junction bases with no gene match: 9. CDR1 MNHEY and CDR2 SMNVEV come from the germline V gene (reference sequence). The CDR3 nucleotides read TGTGCCAGCAGAAGTCTCGACAGGGGCTCTAACTATGGCTACACCTTC. Translated: CASRSLDRGSNYGYTF.

The sample holds one count of this clone. The genes are TRBV7-5 and TRBJ1-2. TRBV7-5 is designated a pseudogene. The CDR3 totals 11 residues. CDR3 sequence (DNA): TGTGTCAGAAGCTTAAATCGAGGCTACACCTTC. The encoded protein is CVRSLNRGYTF.

The rearrangement joins TRBV30 to TRBJ1-1; 9 bases agree with TRBD1. With 2 bases clipped from V and 1 base from J, the junction kept 2 bases outside the gene matches. Germline V gives CDR1 GTSNPN, CDR2 SVGIG (reference sequence). This CDR3 region has 14 residues. This CDR3 reads CAWSLGQGNTEAFF. CDR3 coding DNA: TGTGCCTGGAGTCTGGGACAGGGGAACACTGAAGCTTTCTTT.

This rearrangement joins TRBV28 to TRBJ1-2; D is perhaps TRBD1 (6 bases). V was pared by 3 bases and J by 3 bases, with 11 bases between. The germline V gene has CDR1 MDHEN and CDR2 SYDVKM. The CDR3 consists of 14 residues. DNA of the CDR3: TGTGCCAGCAGTTTGGGGGGCGCTCACTATGGCTACACCTTC. The encoded protein is CASSLGGAHYGYTF.

To note about this clone: The sample carries other DNA sequences with the same CDR3. J is TRBJ2-5 and V is TRBV28; 12 nucleotides agree with TRBD2. The CDR3 sequence is 14 residues long. Losses at the gene ends were 6 bases for V and 4 bases for J; bases not matched to a gene: 3. Germline V lookup: CDR1 MDHEN, CDR2 SYDVKM. The CDR3 is CASRAGLAGETQYF. CDR3 nucleotides: TGTGCCAGCAGGGCGGGACTAGCGGGAGAGACCCAGTACTTC.

CDR3 in amino acids: CASSPGTGSDQPQHF. The CDR3 nucleotides read TGTGCCAGCTCACCCGGGACAGGGTCGGATCAGCCCCAGCATTTT. V and J are TRBV18 and TRBJ1-5; 9 bases agree with TRBD1. Germline V gene sequence: CDR1 KGHSH, CDR2 LQKENI. The CDR3 sequence is 15 residues long. V gave up 3 bases and J gave up 5 bases; unmatched junction bases: 5. The full variable domain, its missing parts supplied by reference TRBV18 and TRBJ1-5, is NAGVMQNPRHLVRRRGQEARLRCSPMKGHSHVYWYRQLPEEGLKFMVYLQKENIIDESGMPKERFSAEFPKEGPSILRIQQVVRGDSAAYFCASSPGTGSDQPQHFGDGTRLSIL.

The gene calls are TRBV27 and TRBJ2-7, with TRBD2 matching 7 bases. Germline values: CDR1 MNHEY, CDR2 SMNVEV (reference sequence). This CDR3 contains 17 residues. The trim removed 5 bases at V and 3 bases at J, leaving 16 bases unmatched. In nucleotides, the CDR3 is TGTGCCAGCAGTCCACCTTGGGGGAGGGCTTTTGTCTACGAGCAGTACTTC. Amino acid sequence: CASSPPWGRAFVYEQYF.

This clone is a singleton in its sample. The V gene is TRBV28, the J gene TRBJ1-5, with 9 bases that match TRBD1. The germline V gene encodes CDR1 MDHEN and CDR2 SYDVKM. The CDR3 runs to 15 residues. V lost 4 bases to trimming and J lost 7 bases; unmatched junction nucleotides: 8. The CDR3 region is CASSYRDRAGQPQHF. CDR3 sequence (DNA): TGTGCCAGCAGTTACCGGGACAGGGCTGGGCAGCCCCAGCATTTT.

The chain is built from TRBV29-1 and TRBJ1-3; D gene ambiguous. The V end lost 7 bases, the J end lost 3 bases, and 16 bases lay between the germline ends. Per germline, CDR1 SQVTM and CDR2 ANQGSEA. The CDR3 sequence is 14 residues long. The CDR3 nucleotides are TGCAGCGGGAGGGTTGGGGTAATTGGAAACACCATATATTTT. Amino acids: CSGRVGVIGNTIYF.

The chain employs TRBV11-3 and TRBJ2-5; 11 bases agree with TRBD1. The CDR3 is made up of 15 amino acids. Losses at the gene ends were 5 bases for V and 5 bases for J; bases not matched to a gene: 7. CDR1 SGHNT and CDR2 YENEEA come from the germline V gene. CDR3 DNA sequence: TGTGCCAGCAGCCAGGGACAGGGGGATGATGAGACCCAGTACTTC. It yields the protein CASSQGQGDDETQYF.

Points on this clone: Different DNA sequences within this sample yield the same CDR3. This chain uses TRBV5-1 with TRBJ2-5, with TRBD2 matching 11 bases. The germline gives CDR1 SGHRS, CDR2 YFSETQ. Trimming cost V 5 bases and J 3 bases; bases outside gene matches: 3. The CDR3 totals 14 residues. The CDR3, as DNA: TGCGCCAGCAGGCTACTAGCGGGAGAAGAGACCCAGTACTTC. Translation: CASRLLAGEETQYF. The variable domain in full, with the rest retrieved from reference TRBV5-1 and TRBJ2-5, is KAGVTQTPRYLIKTRGQQVTLSCSPISGHRSVSWYQQTPGQGLQFLFEYFSETQRNKGNFPGRFSGRQFSNSRSEMNVSTLELGDSALYLCASRLLAGEETQYFGPGTRLLVL.

J is TRBJ1-2 and V is TRBV10-3, with 8 bases that match TRBD1. Germline lookup yields CDR1 ENHRY and CDR2 SYGVKD. Trimming cost V 4 bases and J 1 base; bases outside gene matches: 2. The CDR3 covers 14 residues. In DNA form, the CDR3 reads TGTGCCATCAGTGCCGGGACAGGTAACTATGGCTACACCTTC. Protein product: CAISAGTGNYGYTF.

This chain connects TRBV28 to TRBJ2-7; D not resolved. Trimming cost V 3 bases and J 2 bases, with 11 bases left between them. CDR3 length equals 14 residues. CDR1 is MDHEN, CDR2 SYDVKM, per germline. The CDR3, as DNA: TGTGCCAGCAGTTTCCCGTCCCTTCCCTACGAGCAGTACTTC. The encoded protein is CASSFPSLPYEQYF.

This chain joins TRBV7-2 and TRBJ2-7, with D unresolved. Germline V gives CDR1 SGHTA, CDR2 FQGNSA. The CDR3 extends over 14 amino acids. V was clipped by 1 base and J by 0 bases, with 7 bases between them. The CDR3 sequence is CASSLVQNSYEQYF. In DNA form, the CDR3 reads TGTGCCAGCAGCTTAGTACAGAACTCCTACGAGCAGTACTTC.

The chain links TRBV4-1 to TRBJ2-3; 11 bases are shared with TRBD2. CDR3 size: 17 residues. Trimming removed 2 bases from V and 2 bases from J; junction bases left unmatched: 6. Germline loops: CDR1 MGHRA, CDR2 YSYEKL. The CDR3 bases are TGCGCCAGCAGCCAACCAGGGACTAGCGGAGCCACAGATACGCAGTATTTT. Translated, it gives CASSQPGTSGATDTQYF.

The chain recombines TRBV5-1 with TRBJ2-1, with TRBD2 identical over 15 bases. Germline CDR1 and CDR2: SGHRS and YFSETQ. The CDR3 has 14 amino acids. Trimming removed 6 bases from V and 7 bases from J; junction bases left unmatched: 2. CDR3 DNA sequence: TGCGCCAGCACCGGACTAGCGGGAGGGAATGAGCAGTTCTTC. This sequence encodes CASTGLAGGNEQFF.

The V gene is TRBV20-1, the J gene TRBJ1-4; no clear D. V gave up 4 bases and J gave up 8 bases, with 8 bases separating them. There are 11 residues in the CDR3. CDR1 and CDR2 (germline): DFQATT, SNEGSKA (reference sequence). CDR3 region: CSATFGEKLFF. CDR3 nucleotide sequence: TGCAGTGCTACCTTTGGGGAAAAACTGTTTTTT.

The chain carries TRBV9 and TRBJ2-5, with D possibly matching TRBD2 (6 bases). V shed 3 bases and J shed 2 bases, with 17 bases lying between them. This CDR3 is built from 16 residues. Germline loops: CDR1 SGDLS, CDR2 YYNGEE. The CDR3 DNA reads TGTGCCAGCAGCGCACACTCCGGGACTTCGCAAGAGACCCAGTACTTC. Translating it yields CASSAHSGTSQETQYF.

The V and J genes are TRBV28 and TRBJ1-4; the match to TRBD1 covers 7 bases. Trimming removed 5 bases from V and 1 base from J; junction bases left unmatched: 7. Germline assignment: CDR1 MDHEN and CDR2 SYDVKM. This CDR3 region has 16 residues. CDR3 region: CASSPTSGGTNEKLFF. The CDR3 region has the DNA TGTGCCAGCAGTCCAACGTCAGGGGGAACTAATGAAAAACTGTTTTTT. The full variable domain, rest sourced from reference TRBV28 and TRBJ1-4, is DVKVTQSSRYLVKRTGEKVFLECVQDMDHENMFWYRQDPGLGLRLIYFSYDVKMKEKGDIPEGYSVSREKKERFSLILESASTNQTSMYLCASSPTSGGTNEKLFFGSGTQLSVL.

The CDR3 region is CASQGWKGTEAFF. The CDR3 DNA sequence: TGCGCCTCACAGGGTTGGAAAGGAACTGAAGCTTTCTTT. The chain has TRBV23-1 and TRBJ1-1; possibly TRBD1 for D (6 bases). TRBV23-1 is an open reading frame, and its role is uncertain. Deletions cut 11 bases from V and 5 bases from J, with 18 bases between. The CDR3 consists of 13 residues.